The clone carrying this T cell receptor beta chain was observed a handful of times. This sample is part of a study of blood T cells in healthy people across ages. Then a second PCR, running roughly 7 to 11 cycles, was carried out with a sample-barcoded 5' primer and a J-beta primer mix. TCRdb recomputed calls from the 5' RACE reads with MiXCR, one row per CDR3 protein. Found here are about 780,000 distinct CDR3 sequences, about 26% of them singletons; the top ten hold less than 3.5%. These data were likewise used in another study, on T cells of mothers and their children.

The clonotype originates from a boy between 10 and 17 years old in good health. The specimen was blood.

The CDR3 DNA reads TGCGCCAGCAGCCAAGCACAGGATGGGGTCCAAGATGGCTACACCTTC. Amino acids: CASSQAQDGVQDGYTF. V and J are TRBV4-1 and TRBJ1-2, with D possibly matching TRBD1 (5 bases). CDR3 length equals 16 residues. V lost 1 base to trimming and J lost 6 bases, with 18 bases between them. CDR1 is MGHRA and CDR2 is YSYEKL in the germline V gene.